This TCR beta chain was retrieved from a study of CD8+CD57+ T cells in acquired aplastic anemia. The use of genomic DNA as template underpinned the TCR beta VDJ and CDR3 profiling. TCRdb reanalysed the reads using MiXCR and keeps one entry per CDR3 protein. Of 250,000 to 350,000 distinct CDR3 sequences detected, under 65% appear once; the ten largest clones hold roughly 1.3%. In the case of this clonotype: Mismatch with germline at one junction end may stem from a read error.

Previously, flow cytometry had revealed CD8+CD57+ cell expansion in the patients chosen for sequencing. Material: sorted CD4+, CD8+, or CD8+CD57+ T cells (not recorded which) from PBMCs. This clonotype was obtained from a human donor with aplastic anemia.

The CDR3 region has the DNA TGCGCCGGCAGCGACTCGGACCGGCGGGGCGGCTACACCTTC. It yields the protein CAGSDSDRRGGYTF. The V gene is TRBV5-1, the J gene TRBJ1-2, with D perhaps matching TRBD1 (5 bases). Germline V CDR1 and CDR2: SGHRS, YFSETQ. This CDR3 is 14 amino acids long.